The present entry profiles one T cell receptor beta chain with its context. Its target is not known. Gene names are mouse gene names. Generated by immunoSEQ multiplex PCR, the TCRdb table keeps only in-frame clones and is missing some. In the table there are some 22,000 clones, over 60% of which are singletons. This entry comes from a study of tissue T cells after allogeneic stem cell transplantation. Findings of the study overall: Shared clones across patients were few; motif clustering revealed tissue-specific shared signatures.

Sequenced sample: spleen. This sequence originates from a female BALB/c mouse in good health. MHC haplotype of the strain: H2-d.

The CDR3 is CGARDPRSNYAEQFF. The covered CDR3 bases are TGTGGTGCTAGGGACCCCAGGTCTAACTATGCTGAGCAGTTC. The rearrangement uses TRBV20 and TRBJ2-1; no definite D call. The CDR3 extends 1 residue past the end of the read, so its final part is completed from the germline J gene. This CDR3 is 15 amino acids long. Trimming left V 0 bases short and J 0 bases short, with 9 bases between. Germline V gene data show CDR1 as GFQATS and CDR2 as STVNSAI. Supplemented by reference TRBV20 and TRBJ2-1, the full variable domain reads GALVYQYPRRTICKSGTSMRMECQAVGFQATSVAWYRQSPQKTFELIALSTVNSAIKYEQNFTQEKFPISHPNLSFSSMTVLNAYLEDRGLYLCGARDPRSNYAEQFFGPGTRLTVL.